This passage covers 24 T cell receptor beta chains from one sample sequenced in a study of cytomegalovirus exposure and HLA in healthy donors. Primers for the PCR totalled 60 Vbeta and 13 Jbeta. Profiled with immunoSEQ multiplex PCR; TCRdb holds only in-frame clones, not every one. Counted here are approximately 220,000 clones, over 65% occurring once; the ten biggest clones make up 0.6% to 0.65%. Sequenced input: PBMCs. These receptors were collected from a man aged 18 to 30 in good health and CMV-seronegative.

This clone was seen a handful of times. The rearrangement joins TRBV7-9 to TRBJ2-1; 13 bases align to TRBD2. CDR3 length: 15 residues. The junction had 7 bases not matched to a gene; V was cut back by 6 bases and J by 8 bases. CDR1 is SEHNR, CDR2 FQNEAQ, per germline (reference sequence). CDR3 sequence (DNA): TGTGCCAGCAGTTTTCCGGGACTAGCGGGACATGAGCAGTTCTTC. Amino acids: CASSFPGLAGHEQFF.

The CDR3 loop reads CASIQGQGKTEAFF. CDR3 in DNA: TGTGCCAGCATCCAGGGACAGGGAAAGACTGAAGCTTTCTTT. The chain employs TRBV2 and TRBJ1-1; the match to TRBD1 covers 9 bases. This CDR3 is 14 amino acids long. Looked up from germline, CDR1 is SNHLY and CDR2 is FYNNEI. The J segment lost 5 bases and the V segment lost 7 bases, leaving 8 bases of the junction unmatched.

This clone was observed once. This CDR3 is also generated by other DNA sequences in the sample. The chain is built from TRBV5-1 and TRBJ2-1; 11 bases fit TRBD2. This CDR3 has 15 residues. V dropped 4 bases and J dropped 4; count of bases not matched to a gene: 4. The germline V gene has CDR1 SGHRS and CDR2 YFSETQ. The CDR3 spells CASSRTSGGYNEQFF. The CDR3 DNA reads as TGCGCCAGCAGCAGAACTAGCGGGGGTTACAATGAGCAGTTCTTC.

This clone occurred once. CDR3 nucleotide sequence: TGTGCCAGCAGTATACCTAGCGGGAGGGCGAATGAGCAGTTCTTC. Protein product: CASSIPSGRANEQFF. The V gene is TRBV27, the J gene TRBJ2-1; 12 bases map to TRBD2. The trim removed 5 bases at V and 7 bases at J, leaving 6 bases unmatched. The CDR3 contains 15 residues. Germline CDR1 and CDR2: MNHEY and SMNVEV (reference sequence).

The V call is TRBV7-8, the J call TRBJ2-7; D unresolved. The CDR3 spans 13 residues. Germline V CDR1 and CDR2: SGHVS, FQNEAQ. V lost 2 bases and J 7 bases, leaving 12 bases between the germline ends. This chain's CDR3 is CASSLYVRWEQYF. CDR3 nucleotide sequence: TGTGCCAGCAGCTTATACGTCCGGTGGGAGCAGTACTTC.

This chain connects TRBV7-9 to TRBJ2-3; 8 bases agree with TRBD2. The CDR3 runs 17 residues. CDR1 is SEHNR and CDR2 is FQNEAQ in the germline V gene (reference sequence). The V gene end was trimmed by 7 bases and the J gene end by 0 bases; junction bases not matched to a gene: 12. The CDR3: CASIRTQGGRSTDTQYF. As DNA, the CDR3 is TGTGCCAGCATTCGCACGCAGGGCGGGAGGAGCACAGATACGCAGTATTTT.

This chain links TRBV2 with TRBJ2-1, with 8 bases matching TRBD1. Germline V gene data show CDR1 as SNHLY and CDR2 as FYNNEI. V shed 4 bases, J shed 8 bases, and the junction held 13 bases outside the gene matches. The CDR3 is 16 residues long. The CDR3 bases are TGTGCCAGCAGTGTTTTGGACAGGGAGGCTGGCGATGAGCAGTTCTTC. Amino acids: CASSVLDREAGDEQFF.

The chain is built from TRBV6-5 and TRBJ2-1; D is unresolved. V lost 3 bases to trimming and J lost 5 bases, with 11 bases between them. The CDR3 extends over 14 amino acids. Germline values: CDR1 MNHEY, CDR2 SVGAGI. The CDR3 loop is CASSYADGDNEQFF. The CDR3, as DNA: TGTGCCAGCAGTTATGCCGATGGAGACAATGAGCAGTTCTTC.

Comment on this clone: The junction and the germline gene differ at one end; a read error may be behind it. The V gene is TRBV5-4, the J gene TRBJ2-2; 9 nucleotides align to TRBD1. Germline V CDR1 and CDR2: SGHNT, YYREEE (reference sequence). This CDR3 comprises 13 residues. CDR3 nucleotide sequence: TGTGCCAGCAGGGGACAGGGAGGCGGGGGGCTGTTTTTT. It translates to CASRGQGGGGLFF.

V and J are TRBV9 and TRBJ2-1, with TRBD2 matching over 9 bases. The junction had 8 bases not matched to a gene; V was cut back by 2 bases and J by 8 bases. Germline loops: CDR1 SGDLS, CDR2 YYNGEE. CDR3 length: 15 amino acids. The CDR3 DNA reads as TGTGCCAGCAGCGTCCTGGCTAGCGGGGTCTATGAGCAGTTCTTC. This gives the protein CASSVLASGVYEQFF.

The gene calls are TRBV2 and TRBJ1-4; 10 bases fit TRBD1. CDR3 length: 17 residues. Germline V gives CDR1 SNHLY, CDR2 FYNNEI. V was pared by 3 bases and J by 3 bases, with 7 bases of the junction left unmatched. CDR3 residues: CASSDSWDRGPNEKLFF. The CDR3 coding sequence is TGTGCCAGCAGTGATTCATGGGACAGGGGACCTAATGAAAAACTGTTTTTT. Filled out from reference TRBV2 and TRBJ1-4, the complete variable domain reads EPEVTQTPSHQVTQMGQEVILRCVPISNHLYFYWYRQILGQKVEFLVSFYNNEISEKSEIFDDQFSVERPDGSNFTLKIRSTKLEDSAMYFCASSDSWDRGPNEKLFFGSGTQLSVL.

The rearrangement links TRBV11-3 to TRBJ2-3; 11 bases line up with TRBD2. Germline trimming cut 3 bases from V and 4 bases from J; bases unmatched to any gene: 6. This CDR3 region has 16 residues. Germline lookup yields CDR1 SGHNT and CDR2 YENEEA. CDR3 DNA: TGTGCCAGCAGCTTTTCGACTAGCGGGGAGTCAGATACGCAGTATTTT. This codes for CASSFSTSGESDTQYF.

The chain employs TRBV7-9 and TRBJ2-7, with 7 bases fitting TRBD1. This CDR3 comprises 14 residues. V was pared by 4 bases and J by 2 bases, with 5 bases of the junction left unmatched. Germline CDR1 is SEHNR and CDR2 is FQNEAQ (reference sequence). This chain's CDR3 is CASSSGQLPYEQYF. CDR3 coding DNA: TGTGCCAGCAGCTCGGGACAGCTACCCTACGAGCAGTACTTC.

This clone was seen only a few times. The CDR3 protein is CASSQERGGTQYF. In nucleotides, the CDR3 is TGTGCCAGCAGCCAAGAACGCGGTGGAACCCAGTACTTC. The J gene is TRBJ2-5, the V gene TRBV14; D is uncertain. V lost 0 bases, J lost 8 bases, and 10 bases lay in between. The CDR3 spans 13 residues. In germline, CDR1 is SGHDN, CDR2 FVKESK.

In DNA form, the CDR3 reads TGTGCCACCAGCAGGTTGGACAGGCCTGAGGAAAAACTGTTTTTT. This codes for CATSRLDRPEEKLFF. This chain connects TRBV15 to TRBJ1-4, with TRBD1 matching over 7 bases. CDR3 length equals 15 residues. Germline CDR1 LNHNV, CDR2 YYDKDF (reference sequence). The trim removed 3 bases at V and 8 bases at J, leaving 9 bases unmatched.

V is TRBV7-3 and J is TRBJ1-1; 8 bases fit TRBD1. The length of the CDR3 is 14 residues. The germline V gene encodes CDR1 SGHTA and CDR2 FQGTGA. Losses at the gene ends were 5 bases for V and 0 bases for J; bases not matched to a gene: 2. The CDR3, as DNA: TGTGCCAGCAGCCGACAGGGGATGAACACTGAAGCTTTCTTT. Residues: CASSRQGMNTEAFF. The complete variable domain, with remaining parts taken from reference TRBV7-3 and TRBJ1-1, reads GAGVSQTPSNKVTEKGKYVELRCDPISGHTALYWYRQSLGQGPEFLIYFQGTGAADDSGLPNDRFFAVRPEGSVSTLKIQRTERGDSAVYLCASSRQGMNTEAFFGQGTRLTVV.

The genes are TRBV14 and TRBJ2-3; D is uncertain. Trimming took 4 bases from V and 10 from J, leaving 15 bases between them. The CDR3 consists of 13 residues. Germline V gene sequence: CDR1 SGHDN, CDR2 FVKESK. The chain's CDR3 is CASSPRLRIPQYF. CDR3 DNA: TGTGCCAGCAGCCCCAGGCTTAGGATCCCGCAGTATTTT.

The chain joins TRBV7-9 to TRBJ2-3; 10 nucleotides agree with TRBD1. CDR1 is SEHNR, CDR2 FQNEAQ, per germline (reference sequence). The V and J ends lost 5 bases and 3 bases, in that order; junction bases with no gene match: 8. There are 16 residues in the CDR3. The CDR3 loop is CASSDGTGDSTDTQYF. The CDR3 region has the DNA TGTGCCAGCAGCGACGGGACAGGGGATAGTACAGATACGCAGTATTTT.

The chain links TRBV9 to TRBJ1-3; maybe TRBD1 (5 bases). The CDR3 length is 16 residues. Germline V gene sequence: CDR1 SGDLS, CDR2 YYNGEE. The ends were cut back, 3 bases at V and 0 bases at J, with 13 bases in the middle. CDR3 sequence: CASSGGGTHSGNTIYF. DNA of the CDR3: TGTGCCAGCAGCGGGGGCGGAACCCACTCTGGAAACACCATATATTTT. Complete variable domain (other parts from reference TRBV9 and TRBJ1-3): DSGVTQTPKHLITATGQRVTLRCSPRSGDLSVYWYQQSLDQGLQFLIQYYNGEERAKGNILERFSAQQFPDLHSELNLSSLELGDSALYFCASSGGGTHSGNTIYFGEGSWLTVV.

J is TRBJ2-2 and V is TRBV27, with 8 nucleotides matching TRBD1. The CDR3 totals 14 residues. J was trimmed by 7 bases and V by 7 bases; bases with no gene match: 8. Germline CDR1 reads MNHEY; CDR2 reads SMNVEV (reference sequence). CDR3 amino acids: CASTRRGRDGELFF. CDR3 nucleotides: TGTGCCAGCACTCGCAGGGGGCGCGACGGGGAGCTGTTTTTT.

About this clone: The sample has other DNA sequences that encode this CDR3 too. The chain carries TRBV5-6 and TRBJ2-1, with D possibly matching TRBD1 (6 bases). The germline V gene has CDR1 SGHDT and CDR2 YYEEEE. The CDR3 is 11 residues long. Trimming pared 0 bases from V and 13 bases from J, leaving 8 bases between. This chain's CDR3 is CASSLGGGQFF. The CDR3 DNA sequence: TGTGCCAGCAGCTTGGGAGGGGGACAGTTCTTC. Using reference TRBV5-6 and TRBJ2-1 for the parts outside the CDR3, the full variable domain is DAGVTQSPTHLIKTRGQQVTLRCSPKSGHDTVSWYQQALGQGPQFIFQYYEEEERQRGNFPDRFSGHQFPNYSSELNVNALLLGDSALYLCASSLGGGQFFGPGTRLTVL.

Only one count was recorded for this clone. This chain links TRBV5-5 with TRBJ1-3; maybe TRBD1 (5 bases). Trimming shortened V by 3 bases and J by 1 base, and 14 bases separated the two germline ends. The V gene's germline CDR1 is SGHKS and CDR2 YYEKEE (reference sequence). The CDR3 is made up of 16 amino acids. This CDR3 reads CASSSGEGRSGNTIYF. In nucleotides, the CDR3 is TGTGCCAGCAGCTCCGGTGAGGGGAGGTCTGGAAACACCATATATTTT.

V and J are TRBV5-1 and TRBJ2-1, with a weak D call TRBD1 (5 bases). Germline V lookup: CDR1 SGHRS, CDR2 YFSETQ. This CDR3 comprises 12 residues. V was shortened by 3 bases and J by 8 bases, with 9 bases between the two germline ends. CDR3 in amino acids: CASSSQGYEQFF. CDR3 nucleotide sequence: TGCGCCAGCAGCTCCCAGGGATATGAGCAGTTCTTC.

The V and J genes are TRBV2 and TRBJ2-1; TRBD2 aligns across 12 bases. CDR1 SNHLY and CDR2 FYNNEI come from the germline V gene. With V trimmed by 4 bases and J by 0 bases, 4 bases remained unmatched. This CDR3 has 17 amino acids. The CDR3 spells CASSAGLAGSSYNEQFF. CDR3 coding DNA: TGTGCCAGCAGTGCCGGACTAGCGGGGAGCTCCTACAATGAGCAGTTCTTC.